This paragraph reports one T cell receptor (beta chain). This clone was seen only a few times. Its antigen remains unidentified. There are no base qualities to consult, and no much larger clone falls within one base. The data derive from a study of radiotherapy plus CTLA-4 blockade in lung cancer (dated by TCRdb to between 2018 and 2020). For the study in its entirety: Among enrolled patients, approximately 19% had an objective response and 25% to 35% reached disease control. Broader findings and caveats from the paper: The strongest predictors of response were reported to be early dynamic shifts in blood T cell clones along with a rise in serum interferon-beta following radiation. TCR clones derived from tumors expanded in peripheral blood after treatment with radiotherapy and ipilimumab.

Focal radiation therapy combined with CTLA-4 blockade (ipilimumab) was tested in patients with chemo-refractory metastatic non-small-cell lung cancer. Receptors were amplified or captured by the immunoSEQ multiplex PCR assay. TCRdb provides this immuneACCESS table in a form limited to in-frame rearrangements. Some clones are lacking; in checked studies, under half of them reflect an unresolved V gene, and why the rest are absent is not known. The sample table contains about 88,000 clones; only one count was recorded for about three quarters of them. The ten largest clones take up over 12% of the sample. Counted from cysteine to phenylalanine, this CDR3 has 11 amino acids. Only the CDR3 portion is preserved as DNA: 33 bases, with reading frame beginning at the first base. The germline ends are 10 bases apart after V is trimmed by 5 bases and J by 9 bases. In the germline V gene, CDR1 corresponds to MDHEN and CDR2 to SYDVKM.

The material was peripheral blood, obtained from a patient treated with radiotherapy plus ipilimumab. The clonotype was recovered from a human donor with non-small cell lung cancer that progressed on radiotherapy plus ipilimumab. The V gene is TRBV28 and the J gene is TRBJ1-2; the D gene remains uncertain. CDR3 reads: CASSGLYSYTF. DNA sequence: TGTGCCAGCAGTGGGCTTTATAGCTACACCTTC.